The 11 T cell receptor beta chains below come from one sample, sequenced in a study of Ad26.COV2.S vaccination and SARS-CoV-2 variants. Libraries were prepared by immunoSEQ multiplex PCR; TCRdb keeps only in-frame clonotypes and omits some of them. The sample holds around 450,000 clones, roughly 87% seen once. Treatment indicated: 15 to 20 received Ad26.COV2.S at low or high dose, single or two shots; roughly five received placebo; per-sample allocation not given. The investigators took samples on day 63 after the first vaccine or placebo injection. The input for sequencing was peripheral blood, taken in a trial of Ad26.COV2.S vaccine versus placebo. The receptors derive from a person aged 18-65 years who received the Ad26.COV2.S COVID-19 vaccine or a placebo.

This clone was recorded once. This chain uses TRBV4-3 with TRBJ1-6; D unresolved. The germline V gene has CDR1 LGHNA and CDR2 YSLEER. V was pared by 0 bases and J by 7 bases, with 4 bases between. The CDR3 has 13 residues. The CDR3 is CASSQDRNSPLHF. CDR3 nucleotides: TGCGCCAGCAGCCAAGACAGGAATTCACCCCTCCACTTT.

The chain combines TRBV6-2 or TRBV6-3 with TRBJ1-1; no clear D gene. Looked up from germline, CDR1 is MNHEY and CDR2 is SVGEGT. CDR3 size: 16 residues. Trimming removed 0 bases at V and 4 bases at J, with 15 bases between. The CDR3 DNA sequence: TGTGCCAGCAGTTACTCGATTTACAGTCCGAGCACTGAAGCTTTCTTT. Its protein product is CASSYSIYSPSTEAFF.

The CDR3 DNA reads as TGTGCCAGCAGTTACCAGGACGGGGTCTACGAGCAGTACGTC. Amino acids: CASSYQDGVYEQYV. This sequence joins TRBV6-6 and TRBJ2-7, with D tentatively TRBD2 (5 bases). Germline lookup yields CDR1 MNHNY and CDR2 SVGAGI (reference sequence). The CDR3 has 14 residues. V was shortened by 2 bases and J by 3 bases, with 11 bases between the two germline ends.

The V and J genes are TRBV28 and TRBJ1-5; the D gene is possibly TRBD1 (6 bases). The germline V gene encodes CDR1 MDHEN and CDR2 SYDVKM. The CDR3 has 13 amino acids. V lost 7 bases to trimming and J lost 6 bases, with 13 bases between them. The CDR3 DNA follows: TGTGCCAGCACCCCTACCAGGGGTCAGCCCCAGCATTTT. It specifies CASTPTRGQPQHF. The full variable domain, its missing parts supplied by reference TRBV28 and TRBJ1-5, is DVKVTQSSRYLVKRTGEKVFLECVQDMDHENMFWYRQDPGLGLRLIYFSYDVKMKEKGDIPEGYSVSREKKERFSLILESASTNQTSMYLCASTPTRGQPQHFGDGTRLSIL.

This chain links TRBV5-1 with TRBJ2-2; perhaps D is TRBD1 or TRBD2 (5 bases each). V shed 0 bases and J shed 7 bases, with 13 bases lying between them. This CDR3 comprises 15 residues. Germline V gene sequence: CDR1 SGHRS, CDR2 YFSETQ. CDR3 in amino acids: CASSLVTGRDGELFF. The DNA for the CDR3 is TGCGCCAGCAGCTTGGTCACGGGACGGGACGGGGAGCTGTTTTTT.

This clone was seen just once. The CDR3 loop is CASTRDRAGYEQYF. In DNA form, the CDR3 reads TGCGCCAGCACCAGGGACAGGGCTGGCTACGAGCAGTACTTC. The V and J genes are TRBV5-1 and TRBJ2-7; 9 bases agree with TRBD1. Trimming removed 6 bases from V and 3 bases from J; junction bases left unmatched: 7. The germline CDR1 and CDR2 sequences are SGHRS and YFSETQ. CDR3 length equals 14 residues. The full variable domain, in which reference TRBV5-1 and TRBJ2-7 provide the parts outside the CDR3, is KAGVTQTPRYLIKTRGQQVTLSCSPISGHRSVSWYQQTPGQGLQFLFEYFSETQRNKGNFPGRFSGRQFSNSRSEMNVSTLELGDSALYLCASTRDRAGYEQYFGPGTRLTVT.

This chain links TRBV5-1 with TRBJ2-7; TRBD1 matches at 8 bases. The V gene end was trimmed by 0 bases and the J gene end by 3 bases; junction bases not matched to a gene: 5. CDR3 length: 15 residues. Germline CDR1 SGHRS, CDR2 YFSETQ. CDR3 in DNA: TGCGCCAGCAGCTTGGCCGGGACAGGAAACTACGAGCAGTACTTC. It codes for CASSLAGTGNYEQYF. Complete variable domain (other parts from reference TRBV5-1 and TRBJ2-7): KAGVTQTPRYLIKTRGQQVTLSCSPISGHRSVSWYQQTPGQGLQFLFEYFSETQRNKGNFPGRFSGRQFSNSRSEMNVSTLELGDSALYLCASSLAGTGNYEQYFGPGTRLTVT.

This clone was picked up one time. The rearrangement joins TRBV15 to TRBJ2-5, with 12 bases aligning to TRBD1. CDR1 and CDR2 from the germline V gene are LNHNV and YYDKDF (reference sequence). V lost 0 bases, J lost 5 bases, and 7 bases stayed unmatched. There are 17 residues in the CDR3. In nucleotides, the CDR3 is TGTGCCACCAGCAGAGAGTCCGGGACAGGGGGCGGGGAGACCCAGTACTTC. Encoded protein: CATSRESGTGGGETQYF.

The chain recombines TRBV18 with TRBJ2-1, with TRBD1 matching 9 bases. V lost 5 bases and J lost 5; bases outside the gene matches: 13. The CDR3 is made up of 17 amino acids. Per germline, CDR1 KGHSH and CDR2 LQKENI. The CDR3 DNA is TGTGCCAGCTCAACCTCCATCAGGGGACAGGGAAACAATGAGCAGTTCTTC. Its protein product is CASSTSIRGQGNNEQFF.

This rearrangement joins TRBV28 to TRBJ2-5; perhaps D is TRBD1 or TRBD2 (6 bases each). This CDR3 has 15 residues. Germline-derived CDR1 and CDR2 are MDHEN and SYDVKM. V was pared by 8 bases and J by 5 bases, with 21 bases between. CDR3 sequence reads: CASYRPKGGGETQYF. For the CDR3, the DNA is TGTGCCAGCTACAGGCCGAAGGGGGGTGGGGAGACCCAGTACTTC.

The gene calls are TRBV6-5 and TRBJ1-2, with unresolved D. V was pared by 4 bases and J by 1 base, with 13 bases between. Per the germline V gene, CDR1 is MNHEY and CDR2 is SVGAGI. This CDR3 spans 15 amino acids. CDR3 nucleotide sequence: TGTGCCAGCAGTTTTTTAGGATGGGGTAACTATGGCTACACCTTC. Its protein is CASSFLGWGNYGYTF.